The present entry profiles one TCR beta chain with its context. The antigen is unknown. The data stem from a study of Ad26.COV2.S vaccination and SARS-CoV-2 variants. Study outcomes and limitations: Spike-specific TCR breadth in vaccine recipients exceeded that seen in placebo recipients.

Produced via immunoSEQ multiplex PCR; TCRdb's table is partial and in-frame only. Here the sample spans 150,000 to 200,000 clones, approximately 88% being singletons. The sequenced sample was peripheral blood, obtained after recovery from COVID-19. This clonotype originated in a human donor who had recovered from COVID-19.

In DNA, the CDR3 is TGTGCCAGCTCACCACCAACACACTACGGCGGCTACACCTTC. Translation gives CASSPPTHYGGYTF. The chain combines TRBV18 with TRBJ1-2, with D unresolved. The CDR3 contains 14 residues. V was cut by 0 bases and J by 8 bases, with 13 bases left in between. Germline V gene lookup returns CDR1 KGHSH and CDR2 LQKENI.